This T cell receptor beta chain is from a study of vaccination effects on CD4 cells after COVID-19. As concerns this clone: Antigen: not known.

The CDR3 has 17 residues. Trimming left V 0 bases short and J 1 base short, with 13 bases between. Germline CDR1 SGHRS, CDR2 YFSETQ. Subsequent to a culture period of under twelve days, CD4+ T cells were isolated. Participants were vaccinated with two doses of either the BNT162b2 or mRNA-1273 vaccine. Study results and limitations: Among infection- and vaccine-induced clones, marked clonal contraction occurred late after vaccination.

TCRdb's copy holds only in-frame clones and misses some; the assay was immunoSEQ multiplex PCR. Counted here are 66,000 or so clones, less than 80% occurring once; the ten biggest clones make up 2% to 3%. Sample: CD4+ T cells from PBMCs cultured without peptide, taken after COVID-19 vaccination. The sequence was collected from a human donor who received a COVID-19 vaccine. The genes are TRBV5-1 and TRBJ2-2; D remains unclear. CDR3 amino acids: CASSLVVLSGNTGELFF. CDR3 nucleotide sequence: TGCGCCAGCAGCTTGGTTGTTTTGTCAGGGAACACCGGGGAGCTGTTTTTT. The full variable domain, completed using reference TRBV5-1 and TRBJ2-2, is KAGVTQTPRYLIKTRGQQVTLSCSPISGHRSVSWYQQTPGQGLQFLFEYFSETQRNKGNFPGRFSGRQFSNSRSEMNVSTLELGDSALYLCASSLVVLSGNTGELFFGEGSRLTVL.